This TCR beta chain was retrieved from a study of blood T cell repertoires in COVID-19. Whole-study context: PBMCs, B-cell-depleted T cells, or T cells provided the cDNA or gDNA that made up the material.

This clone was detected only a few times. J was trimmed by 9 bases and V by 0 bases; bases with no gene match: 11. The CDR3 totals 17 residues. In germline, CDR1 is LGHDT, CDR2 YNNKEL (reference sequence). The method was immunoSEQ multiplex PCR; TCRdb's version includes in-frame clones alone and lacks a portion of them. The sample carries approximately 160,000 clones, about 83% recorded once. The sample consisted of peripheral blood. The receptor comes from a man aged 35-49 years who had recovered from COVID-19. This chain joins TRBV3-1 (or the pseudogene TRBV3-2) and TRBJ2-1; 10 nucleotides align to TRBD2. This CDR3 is CASSQDLASGSRGEQFF. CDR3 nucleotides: TGTGCCAGCAGCCAAGATTTGGCTAGCGGGAGCCGAGGTGAGCAGTTCTTC.